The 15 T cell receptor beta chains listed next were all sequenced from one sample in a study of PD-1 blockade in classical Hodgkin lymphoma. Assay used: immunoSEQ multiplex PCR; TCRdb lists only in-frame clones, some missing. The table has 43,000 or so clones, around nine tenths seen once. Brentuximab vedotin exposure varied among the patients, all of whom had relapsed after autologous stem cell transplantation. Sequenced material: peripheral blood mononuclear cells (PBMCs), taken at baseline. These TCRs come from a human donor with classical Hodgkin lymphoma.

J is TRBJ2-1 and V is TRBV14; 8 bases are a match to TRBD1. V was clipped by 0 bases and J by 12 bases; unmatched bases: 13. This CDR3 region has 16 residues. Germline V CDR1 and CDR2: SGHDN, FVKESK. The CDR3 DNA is TGTGCCAGCAGCCAAGATAGCAGGGGGCTCAGGCGGGGGCAGTTCTTC. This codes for CASSQDSRGLRRGQFF.

The CDR3 DNA follows: TGTGCCACCAGCAGGGACAATGAGCAGTTCTTC. It yields the protein CATSRDNEQFF. This chain joins TRBV15 and TRBJ2-1; D remains ambiguous. Germline V lookup: CDR1 LNHNV, CDR2 YYDKDF (reference sequence). Trimming stripped 3 bases from V and 5 bases from J, with 2 bases between. The CDR3 spans 11 residues.

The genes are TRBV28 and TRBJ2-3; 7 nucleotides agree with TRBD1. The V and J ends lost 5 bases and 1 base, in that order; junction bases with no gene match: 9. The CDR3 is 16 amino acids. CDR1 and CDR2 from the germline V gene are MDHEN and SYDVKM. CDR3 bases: TGTGCCAGCAGTCGACAGGGCCTGAGAGGCACAGATACGCAGTATTTT. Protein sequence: CASSRQGLRGTDTQYF.

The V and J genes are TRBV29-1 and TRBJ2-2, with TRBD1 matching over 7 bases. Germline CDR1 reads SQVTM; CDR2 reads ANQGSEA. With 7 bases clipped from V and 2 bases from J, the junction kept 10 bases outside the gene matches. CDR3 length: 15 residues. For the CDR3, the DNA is TGCAGCGGGGGGCGGACAGGCTCTAACACCGGGGAGCTGTTTTTT. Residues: CSGGRTGSNTGELFF.

Here the CDR3 reads CASSVGLAGSNEQFF. In DNA, the CDR3 is TGTGCCAGCAGTGTCGGACTAGCGGGGAGCAATGAGCAGTTCTTC. The chain joins TRBV2 to TRBJ2-1; TRBD2 aligns across 12 bases. The junction had 4 bases not matched to a gene; V was cut back by 4 bases and J by 6 bases. Germline-derived CDR1 and CDR2 are SNHLY and FYNNEI. The CDR3 runs 15 residues.

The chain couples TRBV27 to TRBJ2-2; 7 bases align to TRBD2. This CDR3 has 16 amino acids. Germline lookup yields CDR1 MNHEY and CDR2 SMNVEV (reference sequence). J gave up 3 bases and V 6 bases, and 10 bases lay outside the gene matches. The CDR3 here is CASSFQPTSDTGELFF. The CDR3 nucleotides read TGTGCCAGCAGCTTCCAACCTACTAGCGACACCGGGGAGCTGTTTTTT.

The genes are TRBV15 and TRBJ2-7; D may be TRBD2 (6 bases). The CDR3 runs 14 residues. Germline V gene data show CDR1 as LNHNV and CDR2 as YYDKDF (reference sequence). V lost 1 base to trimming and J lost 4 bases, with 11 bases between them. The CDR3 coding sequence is TGTGCCACCAGCAGAGCGGGACTCCCTTACGAGCAGTACTTC. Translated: CATSRAGLPYEQYF.

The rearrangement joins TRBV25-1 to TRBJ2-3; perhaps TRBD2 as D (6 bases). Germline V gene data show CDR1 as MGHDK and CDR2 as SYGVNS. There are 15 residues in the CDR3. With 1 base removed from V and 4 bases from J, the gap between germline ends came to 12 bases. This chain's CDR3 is CASSESPGGADTQYF. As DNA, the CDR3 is TGTGCCAGCAGTGAATCGCCCGGAGGGGCAGATACGCAGTATTTT.

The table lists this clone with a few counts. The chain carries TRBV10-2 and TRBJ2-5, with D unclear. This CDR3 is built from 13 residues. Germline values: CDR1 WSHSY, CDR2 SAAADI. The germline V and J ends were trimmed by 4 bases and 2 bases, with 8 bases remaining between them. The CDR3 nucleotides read TGCGCCAGCAGTGTAGGCCCACAAGAGACCCAGTACTTC. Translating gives CASSVGPQETQYF.

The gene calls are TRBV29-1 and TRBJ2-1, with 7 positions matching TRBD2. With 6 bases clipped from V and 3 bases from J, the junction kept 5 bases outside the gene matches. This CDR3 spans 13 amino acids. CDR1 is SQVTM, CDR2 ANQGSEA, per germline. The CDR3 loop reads CSVLGGSYNEQFF. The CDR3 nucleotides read TGCAGCGTCCTCGGCGGGAGCTACAATGAGCAGTTCTTC.

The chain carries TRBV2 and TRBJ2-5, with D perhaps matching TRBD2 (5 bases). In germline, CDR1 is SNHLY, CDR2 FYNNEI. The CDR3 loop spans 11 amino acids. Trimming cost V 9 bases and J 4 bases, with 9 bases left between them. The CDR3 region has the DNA TGTGCCAGTCGGGGTGGAGAGACCCAGTACTTC. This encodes CASRGGETQYF. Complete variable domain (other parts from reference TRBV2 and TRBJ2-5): EPEVTQTPSHQVTQMGQEVILRCVPISNHLYFYWYRQILGQKVEFLVSFYNNEISEKSEIFDDQFSVERPDGSNFTLKIRSTKLEDSAMYFCASRGGETQYFGPGTRLLVL.

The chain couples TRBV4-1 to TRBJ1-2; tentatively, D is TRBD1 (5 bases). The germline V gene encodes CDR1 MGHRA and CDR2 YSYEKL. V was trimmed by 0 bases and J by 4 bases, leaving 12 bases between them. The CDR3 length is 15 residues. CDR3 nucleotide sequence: TGCGCCAGCAGCCAAGAGAGGACAACCTCCTATGGCTACACCTTC. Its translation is CASSQERTTSYGYTF.

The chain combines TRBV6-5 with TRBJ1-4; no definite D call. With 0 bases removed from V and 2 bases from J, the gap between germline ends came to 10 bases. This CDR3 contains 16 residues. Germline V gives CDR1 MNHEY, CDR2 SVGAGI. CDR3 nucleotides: TGTGCCAGCAGTTACTCGAACCAGCGGACTAATGAAAAACTGTTTTTT. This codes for CASSYSNQRTNEKLFF.

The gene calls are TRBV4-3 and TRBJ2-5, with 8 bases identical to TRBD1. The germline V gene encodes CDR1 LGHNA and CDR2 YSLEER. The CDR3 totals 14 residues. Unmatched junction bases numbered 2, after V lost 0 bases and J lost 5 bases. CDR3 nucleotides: TGCGCCAGCAGCCAAGATCCAGGGGGCGAGACCCAGTACTTC. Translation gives CASSQDPGGETQYF.

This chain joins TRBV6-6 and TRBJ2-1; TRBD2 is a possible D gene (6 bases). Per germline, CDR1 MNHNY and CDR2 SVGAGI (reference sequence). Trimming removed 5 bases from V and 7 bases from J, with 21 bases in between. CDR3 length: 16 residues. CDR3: CASSHPGTGGGNEQFF. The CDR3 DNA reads TGTGCCAGCAGTCACCCCGGGACTGGCGGAGGGAATGAGCAGTTCTTC.